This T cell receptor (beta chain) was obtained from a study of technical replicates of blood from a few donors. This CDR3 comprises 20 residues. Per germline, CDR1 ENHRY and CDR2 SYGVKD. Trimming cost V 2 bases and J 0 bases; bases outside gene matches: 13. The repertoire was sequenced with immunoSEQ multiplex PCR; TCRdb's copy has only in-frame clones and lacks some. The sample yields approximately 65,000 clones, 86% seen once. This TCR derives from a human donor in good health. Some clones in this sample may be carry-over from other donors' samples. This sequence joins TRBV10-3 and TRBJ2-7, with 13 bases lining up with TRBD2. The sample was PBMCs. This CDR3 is CAISEGTSGAQGRSSYEQYF. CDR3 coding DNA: TGTGCCATCAGTGAGGGGACTAGCGGGGCCCAAGGGAGAAGCTCCTACGAGCAGTACTTC.